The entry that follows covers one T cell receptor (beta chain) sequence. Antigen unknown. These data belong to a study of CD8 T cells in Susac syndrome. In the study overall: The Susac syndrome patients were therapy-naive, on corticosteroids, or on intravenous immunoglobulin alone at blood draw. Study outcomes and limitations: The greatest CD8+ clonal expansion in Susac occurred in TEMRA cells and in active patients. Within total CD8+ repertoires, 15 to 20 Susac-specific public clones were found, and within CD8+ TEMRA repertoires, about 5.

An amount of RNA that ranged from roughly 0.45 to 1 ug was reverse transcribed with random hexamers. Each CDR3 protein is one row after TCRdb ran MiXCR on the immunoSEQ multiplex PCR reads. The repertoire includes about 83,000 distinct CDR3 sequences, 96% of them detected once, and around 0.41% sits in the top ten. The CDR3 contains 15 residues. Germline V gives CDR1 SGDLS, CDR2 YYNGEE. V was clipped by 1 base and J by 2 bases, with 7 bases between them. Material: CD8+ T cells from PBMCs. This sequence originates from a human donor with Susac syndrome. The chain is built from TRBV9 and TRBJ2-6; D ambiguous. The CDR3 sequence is CASSVSRAGANVLTF. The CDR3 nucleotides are TGTGCCAGCAGCGTAAGCCGGGCTGGGGCCAACGTCCTGACTTTC.